The 23 T cell receptor beta chains presented below share a single source sample, sequenced in a study of cytomegalovirus exposure and HLA in healthy donors. Both 60 Vbeta primers and 13 Jbeta primers went into the PCR. Using immunoSEQ multiplex PCR, the repertoire was profiled, and TCRdb retains in-frame clones only, with some absent. The sample lists some 130,000 clones; 80% were seen once. Specimen: PBMCs. Receptors were obtained from a young man in good health and CMV-seronegative.

The V call is TRBV27, the J call TRBJ2-3; D remains ambiguous. CDR1 and CDR2 (germline): MNHEY, SMNVEV (reference sequence). Trimming removed 1 base at V and 5 bases at J, with 13 bases between. The CDR3 totals 15 residues. CDR3 amino acids: CASSLFGRMGDTQYF. The DNA for the CDR3 is TGTGCCAGCAGTTTATTTGGGCGCATGGGAGATACGCAGTATTTT.

CDR3 bases: TGTGCCAGCCGGGACAGGGCTTACGAGCAGTACTTC. Residues: CASRDRAYEQYF. The genes are TRBV7-9 and TRBJ2-7, with TRBD1 identical over 9 bases. Germline CDR1 reads SEHNR; CDR2 reads FQNEAQ (reference sequence). The V gene end was trimmed by 8 bases and the J gene end by 4 bases; junction bases not matched to a gene: 3. The CDR3 consists of 12 residues.

The V call is TRBV7-2, the J call TRBJ2-3; 11 nucleotides line up with TRBD2. Germline V CDR1 and CDR2: SGHTA, FQGNSA. The CDR3 extends over 16 amino acids. The V segment lost 2 bases and the J segment 5 bases; nucleotides outside the gene matches: 6. CDR3 sequence: CASSLLLAGELDTQYF. DNA of the CDR3: TGTGCCAGCAGCTTATTACTAGCGGGAGAGTTAGATACGCAGTATTTT.

Here the CDR3 DNA reads TGCGCCAGCACCTTTTCCCCCCCCGACAGGGCCGGCACTGAAGCTTTCTTT. This codes for CASTFSPPDRAGTEAFF. The chain employs TRBV4-1 and TRBJ1-1; 7 positions agree with TRBD1. This CDR3 contains 17 residues. The V segment lost 7 bases and the J segment 4 bases; nucleotides outside the gene matches: 18. Germline loops: CDR1 MGHRA, CDR2 YSYEKL.

The chain uses TRBV11-1 and TRBJ1-1, with D possibly being TRBD1 (5 bases). CDR1 and CDR2 from the germline V gene are SGHAT and FQDESV (reference sequence). V lost 2 bases to trimming and J lost 4 bases, with 17 bases between them. The CDR3 length is 16 residues. CDR3 amino acids: CASSLNRVSDSTEAFF. DNA of the CDR3: TGTGCCAGCAGCTTAAATAGGGTGAGCGACAGCACTGAAGCTTTCTTT.

The V gene is TRBV10-1, the J gene TRBJ1-3; 8 bases agree with TRBD1. Per germline, CDR1 WNHNN and CDR2 SYGVQD (reference sequence). The CDR3 runs to 15 residues. V trimming: 2 bases; J trimming: 1 base; junction bases outside the gene matches: 1. The CDR3 nucleotides read TGCGCCAGCAGTGAGGGGACAGGATCTGGAAACACCATATATTTT. Protein product: CASSEGTGSGNTIYF.

V gene TRBV13 combines with J gene TRBJ2-7; 9 bases align to TRBD2. This CDR3 contains 14 residues. CDR1 PRHDT and CDR2 FYEKMQ come from the germline V gene (reference sequence). J was trimmed by 3 bases and V by 0 bases; bases with no gene match: 0. CDR3 loop: CASSLGTSGYEQYF. In DNA, the CDR3 is TGTGCCAGCAGCTTAGGGACTAGCGGCTACGAGCAGTACTTC.

The CDR3 DNA reads TGTGCCAGCAGCTTCGGGAGTATCACTGAAGCTTTCTTT. Its protein is CASSFGSITEAFF. V gene TRBV7-6 combines with J gene TRBJ1-1; D uncertain. The V end was cut by 3 bases, the J end by 4 bases, with 9 bases between. Germline CDR1 and CDR2: SGHVS and FNYEAQ. CDR3 length: 13 residues.

This clone was seen a few times. CDR3 sequence: CASSDSRAATDTQYF. In DNA, the CDR3 is TGTGCCAGCAGTGACTCAAGAGCGGCCACAGATACGCAGTATTTT. V gene TRBV6-4 combines with J gene TRBJ2-3; tentative D call: TRBD2 (5 bases). Per the germline V gene, CDR1 is MRHNA and CDR2 is SNTAGT. V lost 0 bases, J lost 2 bases, and 9 bases lay in between. The CDR3 is 15 amino acids.

Regarding this clone: The germline gene is not matched at one end of the junction; a read error may be the cause. The rearrangement uses TRBV27 and TRBJ2-7; 8 nucleotides align to TRBD1. Germline CDR1 reads MNHEY; CDR2 reads SMNVEV (reference sequence). The CDR3 length is 13 residues. This CDR3 reads CASCFRTGNEQYF. CDR3 DNA: TGTGCCAGCTGTTTCAGGACAGGGAACGAGCAGTACTTC.

This chain connects TRBV2 to TRBJ1-2, with TRBD1 matching over 9 bases. Germline values: CDR1 SNHLY, CDR2 FYNNEI. Losses at the gene ends were 6 bases for V and 7 bases for J; bases not matched to a gene: 9. The CDR3 sequence is 14 residues long. CDR3 DNA sequence: TGTGCCAGCAGGGACAGGGGCGGGTTTGGTGGCTACACCTTC. Protein product: CASRDRGGFGGYTF.

V gene TRBV27 combines with J gene TRBJ1-2; TRBD1 agrees at 8 bases. CDR1 and CDR2 (germline): MNHEY, SMNVEV (reference sequence). J lost 8 bases, V lost 3 bases, and 11 bases had no gene match. The CDR3 extends over 15 amino acids. The CDR3 region is CASSFRTGSRGGYTF. The CDR3 DNA reads as TGTGCCAGCAGTTTTCGGACAGGGTCGCGGGGGGGCTACACCTTC.

This clone was seen only a few times. The chain carries TRBV11-2 and TRBJ1-1; a possible D gene is TRBD1 (6 bases). The ends were cut back, 6 bases at V and 5 bases at J, with 16 bases in the middle. CDR1 and CDR2 from the germline V gene are SGHAT and FQNNGV. The CDR3 totals 14 residues. The CDR3 sequence: CASRETGGRTEAFF. For the CDR3, the DNA is TGTGCCAGCAGGGAGACAGGCGGCCGGACTGAAGCTTTCTTT.

The chain links TRBV27 to TRBJ2-7, with TRBD2 matching 7 bases. CDR1 MNHEY and CDR2 SMNVEV come from the germline V gene (reference sequence). The V gene end was trimmed by 5 bases and the J gene end by 3 bases; junction bases not matched to a gene: 7. This CDR3 is built from 14 residues. The CDR3 sequence is CASSEGLGDYEQYF. CDR3 DNA sequence: TGTGCCAGCAGTGAAGGACTAGGCGACTACGAGCAGTACTTC.

In this sample, this clone turned up a few times. The junction departs from the called germline gene at one end, perhaps through a read error. V usage is TRBV6-5 and J usage is TRBJ1-2; 10 bases match TRBD1. There are 15 residues in the CDR3. The germline gives CDR1 MNHEY, CDR2 SVGAGI. CDR3 sequence (DNA): TGTGCCAGCAGTAACTCCGGGACAGGGGTAAATGGCTACACCTTC. Its protein is CASSNSGTGVNGYTF.

The rearrangement uses TRBV7-8 and TRBJ2-7, with TRBD1 as a possible D gene (7 bases). This CDR3 has 16 residues. The germline V gene encodes CDR1 SGHVS and CDR2 FQNEAQ. V lost 1 base to trimming and J lost 3 bases, with 16 bases between them. CDR3 loop: CASSLVLARGVYEQYF. The CDR3 region has the DNA TGTGCCAGCAGCTTAGTTTTGGCCAGGGGGGTCTACGAGCAGTACTTC.

This clone was seen a single time. The chain links TRBV9 to TRBJ2-2, with 12 bases identical to TRBD2. There are 17 residues in the CDR3. Per germline, CDR1 SGDLS and CDR2 YYNGEE. V shed 3 bases, J shed 0 bases, and the junction held 3 bases outside the gene matches. CDR3 sequence: CASSGGLAGTNTGELFF. CDR3 in DNA: TGTGCCAGCAGCGGTGGACTAGCGGGAACGAACACCGGGGAGCTGTTTTTT.

The rearrangement joins TRBV10-3 to TRBJ2-1, with 9 bases that match TRBD2. Germline assignment: CDR1 ENHRY and CDR2 SYGVKD. CDR3 size: 14 residues. V trimming: 8 bases; J trimming: 4 bases; junction bases outside the gene matches: 6. The DNA for the CDR3 is TGTGCCATCGGTTTGCGGGAGGGATACAATGAGCAGTTCTTC. It specifies CAIGLREGYNEQFF.

The rearrangement links TRBV14 to TRBJ2-1; 11 nucleotides align to TRBD1. The CDR3 is made up of 17 amino acids. CDR1 is SGHDN, CDR2 FVKESK, per germline. With 6 bases clipped from V and 6 bases from J, the junction kept 13 bases outside the gene matches. Here the CDR3 DNA reads TGTGCCAGCAGGCCTCTTACCGGGACAGGGGGTTTCAATGAGCAGTTCTTC. Translating gives CASRPLTGTGGFNEQFF.

The chain uses TRBV27 and TRBJ1-2; D remains unclear. CDR1 and CDR2 (germline): MNHEY, SMNVEV (reference sequence). V dropped 6 bases and J dropped 5 bases, with 13 bases sitting between them. This CDR3 has 13 residues. In DNA form, the CDR3 reads TGTGCCAGCAGAGCAGCGGCAGATTATGGCTACACCTTC. Encoded protein: CASRAAADYGYTF.

The genes are TRBV7-9 and TRBJ2-7, with D perhaps matching TRBD1 (5 bases). The CDR3 runs to 13 residues. Germline assignment: CDR1 SEHNR and CDR2 FQNEAQ (reference sequence). V was pared by 1 base and J by 4 bases, with 8 bases between. The CDR3 bases are TGTGCCAGCAGCTTAGAGGGGTATTACGAGCAGTACTTC. Amino acid sequence: CASSLEGYYEQYF.

The rearrangement joins TRBV5-6 to TRBJ2-1; TRBD2 aligns across 11 bases. Germline CDR1 is SGHDT and CDR2 is YYEEEE. The V gene end was trimmed by 2 bases and the J gene end by 5 bases; junction bases not matched to a gene: 3. The CDR3 consists of 15 residues. The CDR3 coding sequence is TGTGCCAGCAGCTTCGGACTAGCGGGCAACAATGAGCAGTTCTTC. It specifies CASSFGLAGNNEQFF.

V and J are TRBV29-1 and TRBJ2-7, with 7 nucleotides matching TRBD2. V lost 4 bases and J lost 5; bases outside the gene matches: 8. The CDR3 extends over 13 amino acids. The V gene's germline CDR1 is SQVTM and CDR2 ANQGSEA. The CDR3 region is CSVAGQGGDEQYF. The CDR3, as DNA: TGCAGCGTTGCCGGCCAGGGAGGGGACGAGCAGTACTTC.